One and the same sample provided the 3 T cell receptor beta chains below, sequenced in a study of shared T cell receptors in the human thymus. Method: immunoSEQ multiplex PCR; TCRdb's copy keeps in-frame clones and lacks some. The table lists hundreds of thousands of clones, around 87% of them singletons. These data are also associated with another study on human thymus T cells.

The material sequenced was thymocytes. All receptors derive from a boy in the first two years of life with a congenital heart defect.

V is TRBV5-6 and J is TRBJ1-6; D is possibly TRBD1 (5 bases). Germline CDR1 reads SGHDT; CDR2 reads YYEEEE. The CDR3 covers 14 residues. Trimming left V 3 bases short and J 5 bases short, with 9 bases between. CDR3 loop: CASSSGHDNSPLHF. DNA of the CDR3: TGTGCCAGCAGCTCAGGACATGATAATTCACCCCTCCACTTT.

V usage is TRBV15 and J usage is TRBJ1-5, with 9 bases aligning to TRBD1. V shed 4 bases, J shed 6 bases, and the junction held 4 bases outside the gene matches. The germline gives CDR1 LNHNV, CDR2 YYDKDF (reference sequence). This CDR3 is built from 14 residues. The CDR3 is CATSTTGGGQPQHF. DNA of the CDR3: TGTGCCACCAGCACCACAGGGGGCGGTCAGCCCCAGCATTTT.

This rearrangement joins TRBV2 to TRBJ1-1, with 7 bases fitting TRBD1. The V segment lost 8 bases and the J segment 3 bases; nucleotides outside the gene matches: 21. Germline lookup yields CDR1 SNHLY and CDR2 FYNNEI. The CDR3 is 18 amino acids. CDR3 sequence (DNA): TGTGCCAGCGCCCCCTTAAGGAGGGGGCCGGTAACCGACACTGAAGCTTTCTTT. Its translation: CASAPLRRGPVTDTEAFF.